Each of the 21 T cell receptor beta chains below was sequenced from the same sample in a study of spatial heterogeneity in lung cancer. Regarding time point: sample taken at primary tumor resection. TCRdb reprocessed the 5' RACE reads with MiXCR, giving one entry per CDR3 protein. The data show about 48,000 distinct CDR3 sequences, roughly 5% seen once. Sequencing was performed on PBMCs, taken at surgery. The receptors originated from a male donor with early-stage non-small cell lung cancer.

This clonotype was picked up many times. In DNA form, the CDR3 reads TGTGCCAGCAGCTTAGGAGGAGGGGTCGTTAATGAAAAACTGTTTTTT. It yields the protein CASSLGGGVVNEKLFF. V and J are TRBV7-6 and TRBJ1-4; possibly TRBD1 for D (5 bases). CDR1 is SGHVS, CDR2 FNYEAQ, per germline. This CDR3 region has 16 residues. Between the trimmed V and J ends, which lost 1 base and 4 bases, there was a span of 13 bases.

In its sample, this clonotype was seen many times. The gene calls are TRBV20-1 and TRBJ2-5, with 8 bases aligning to TRBD2. V gave up 2 bases and J gave up 0 bases; unmatched junction bases: 14. CDR1 and CDR2 from the germline V gene are DFQATT and SNEGSKA (reference sequence). This CDR3 is built from 18 residues. The CDR3 coding sequence is TGCAGTGCTAGACCACCGCGGGGCCGGACTAGCAACCAAGAGACCCAGTACTTC. It yields the protein CSARPPRGRTSNQETQYF.

This clonotype came up many times. This chain connects TRBV29-1 to TRBJ1-6; TRBD1 matches 7 bases. V lost 4 bases and J lost 7; bases outside the gene matches: 10. Germline CDR1 SQVTM, CDR2 ANQGSEA. CDR3 length equals 15 residues. DNA of the CDR3: TGCAGCGTTGCTCTAGGGGGCGCGAAAAATTCACCCCTCCACTTT. Translated: CSVALGGAKNSPLHF. The full variable domain, with the rest looked up from reference TRBV29-1 and TRBJ1-6, is SAVISQKPSRDICQRGTSLTIQCQVDSQVTMMFWYRQQPGQSLTLIATANQGSEATYESGFVIDKFPISRPNLTFSTLTVSNMSPEDSSIYLCSVALGGAKNSPLHFGNGTRLTVT.

This clonotype was counted a few times. The chain uses TRBV6-6 and TRBJ1-2; D remains unclear. This CDR3 is built from 11 residues. The germline CDR1 and CDR2 sequences are MNHNY and SVGAGI (reference sequence). Trimming left V 7 bases short and J 5 bases short, with 8 bases between. As DNA, the CDR3 is TGTGCCAGCATGAGCCTTTATGGCTACACCTTC. This codes for CASMSLYGYTF.

This clonotype was seen once. The J gene is TRBJ1-4, the V gene TRBV5-1, with D perhaps matching TRBD1 (5 bases). Germline-derived CDR1 and CDR2 are SGHRS and YFSETQ. The germline V and J ends were trimmed by 0 bases and 5 bases, with 11 bases remaining between them. This CDR3 has 15 residues. Here the CDR3 reads CASSLERDPNEKLFF. In nucleotides, the CDR3 is TGCGCCAGCAGCTTGGAGCGGGACCCAAATGAAAAACTGTTTTTT.

This clonotype was observed many times. The gene calls are TRBV29-1 and TRBJ2-1; D is unresolved. The germline V gene has CDR1 SQVTM and CDR2 ANQGSEA. V dropped 0 bases and J dropped 7 bases, with 16 bases sitting between them. This CDR3 is built from 15 residues. CDR3 coding DNA: TGCAGCGTTGAAGATCTCGGCCTTATGGGGAATGAGCAGTTCTTC. As protein: CSVEDLGLMGNEQFF.

This clonotype was observed at least ten times. The chain joins TRBV19 to TRBJ2-7; no reliable D call. Trimming took off 5 bases at V and 1 base at J, with 9 bases between the two ends. CDR3 length: 13 residues. Germline V gene data show CDR1 as LNHDA and CDR2 as SQIVND (reference sequence). CDR3 sequence (DNA): TGTGCCAGTAGTCCTGACTCATCCTACGAGCAGTACTTC. Translating it yields CASSPDSSYEQYF.

This clonotype has a count of ten or more. The V gene is TRBV19, the J gene TRBJ1-1; unclear D gene. Germline V CDR1 and CDR2: LNHDA, SQIVND (reference sequence). The germline V and J ends were trimmed by 6 bases and 3 bases, with 20 bases remaining between them. The CDR3 consists of 16 residues. CDR3 bases: TGTGCCAGTAGAAGGGCCCAACTCGAAGGAGACACTGAAGCTTTCTTT. Translation: CASRRAQLEGDTEAFF.

Many counts were recorded for this clonotype. This chain links TRBV19 with TRBJ1-2; maybe TRBD1 (5 bases). The CDR3 is made up of 15 amino acids. Trimming left V 6 bases short and J 6 bases short, with 20 bases between. Germline CDR1 and CDR2: LNHDA and SQIVND (reference sequence). CDR3 region: CASRYSARGEHGYTF. The DNA for the CDR3 is TGTGCCAGTAGATACTCCGCTAGAGGGGAACATGGCTACACCTTC.

This clonotype was seen many times. The J gene is TRBJ2-1, the V gene TRBV10-3; 8 positions agree with TRBD2. Germline CDR1 and CDR2: ENHRY and SYGVKD. The junction had 5 bases not matched to a gene; V was cut back by 5 bases and J by 5 bases. CDR3 length: 14 amino acids. The CDR3 bases are TGTGCCATCAGTTCCGGGACTAGAAACAATGAGCAGTTCTTC. Residues: CAISSGTRNNEQFF.

This clonotype has a count of ten or more. The rearrangement links TRBV10-2 to TRBJ2-6; TRBD1 might be the D (5 bases). CDR1 and CDR2 from the germline V gene are WSHSY and SAAADI. This CDR3 contains 17 residues. Trimming removed 7 bases from V and 0 bases from J, with 16 bases in between. This CDR3 reads CASTHRRTISGANVLTF. In nucleotides, the CDR3 is TGCGCCAGCACCCACAGGCGAACTATCTCTGGGGCCAACGTCCTGACTTTC.

In regard to this clonotype: A junction boundary mismatches the germline segment, possibly from a read error. V usage is TRBV7-2 and J usage is TRBJ2-7, with D uncertain. CDR1 and CDR2 (germline): SGHTA, FQGNSA. CDR3 length: 14 residues. As DNA, the CDR3 is TGTGCCAGCAGCTTAGAGGGCAGCTCCTATGAGCAGTACTTC. Protein sequence: CASSLEGSSYEQYF.

This clonotype was picked up many times. The chain recombines TRBV27 with TRBJ2-7; possibly TRBD1 or TRBD2 for D (5 bases each). Germline V CDR1 and CDR2: MNHEY, SMNVEV (reference sequence). Trimming took off 0 bases at V and 2 bases at J, with 11 bases between the two ends. The CDR3 contains 15 residues. CDR3 residues: CASSLSVTGPYEQYF. CDR3 sequence (DNA): TGTGCCAGCAGTTTATCGGTGACGGGACCCTACGAGCAGTACTTC.

This clonotype was detected many times. The chain recombines TRBV12-3 or TRBV12-4 with TRBJ2-7, with D tentatively TRBD2 (6 bases). V lost 6 bases, J lost 2 bases, and 11 bases lay in between. This CDR3 has 13 residues. The CDR3: CASRQGGTYEQYF. The CDR3 nucleotides are TGTGCCAGCAGGCAAGGCGGGACCTACGAGCAGTACTTC.

This clonotype occurred many times. The chain uses TRBV7-2 and TRBJ2-5, with 8 nucleotides matching TRBD2. V was pared by 5 bases and J by 7 bases, with 15 bases of the junction left unmatched. The CDR3 is 16 residues long. Germline V CDR1 and CDR2: SGHTA, FQGNSA. The CDR3 region is CASSPTAGAVMRTQYF. As DNA, the CDR3 is TGTGCCAGCAGCCCAACAGCGGGGGCGGTTATGCGGACCCAGTACTTC.

This clonotype was found many times. The genes are TRBV7-9 and TRBJ1-5, with no clear D. The CDR3 contains 12 residues. Germline V lookup: CDR1 SEHNR, CDR2 FQNEAQ (reference sequence). Trimming stripped 1 base from V and 10 bases from J, with 8 bases between. For the CDR3, the DNA is TGTGCCAGCAGCTTAGGGTCGGGACCCCAGCATTTT. It codes for CASSLGSGPQHF.

This clonotype was detected many times. The chain employs TRBV20-1 and TRBJ2-7, with 7 bases lining up with TRBD2. Germline V CDR1 and CDR2: DFQATT, SNEGSKA (reference sequence). V was clipped by 6 bases and J by 0 bases; unmatched bases: 8. This CDR3 spans 14 amino acids. CDR3 in amino acids: CSAKKGLPSYEQYF. The CDR3 DNA is TGCAGTGCCAAGAAGGGACTACCCTCCTACGAGCAGTACTTC.

This clonotype occurred many times. V and J are TRBV19 and TRBJ1-2, with D unclear. The V gene's germline CDR1 is LNHDA and CDR2 SQIVND (reference sequence). This CDR3 region has 15 residues. Trimming shortened V by 5 bases and J by 7 bases, and 20 bases separated the two germline ends. In DNA, the CDR3 is TGTGCCAGTAGTCCCGGACCCGAAGAGAGTTCTGGCTACACCTTC. Its translation is CASSPGPEESSGYTF.

There are a few counts of this clonotype. This CDR3 reads CASSSGTEETQYF. For the CDR3, the DNA is TGTGCCAGCAGTTCCGGGACCGAAGAGACCCAGTACTTC. The chain is built from TRBV2 and TRBJ2-5; D possibly matches TRBD1 or TRBD2 (5 bases each). Trimming pared 5 bases from V and 3 bases from J, leaving 10 bases between. This CDR3 is built from 13 residues. Germline CDR1 reads SNHLY; CDR2 reads FYNNEI.

This clonotype was seen repeatedly, ten times or more. The chain has TRBV7-2 and TRBJ2-5; D is unclear. The germline V gene encodes CDR1 SGHTA and CDR2 FQGNSA. The ends were cut back, 3 bases at V and 5 bases at J, with 16 bases in the middle. The CDR3 runs 15 residues. CDR3 sequence reads: CASSFWSGAQETQYF. In DNA, the CDR3 is TGTGCCAGCAGCTTTTGGTCAGGAGCCCAGGAGACCCAGTACTTC.

This clonotype was seen ten or more times. The V and J genes are TRBV4-3 and TRBJ2-5, with TRBD2 as a possible D gene (5 bases). Trimming shortened V by 0 bases and J by 7 bases, and 15 bases separated the two germline ends. The CDR3 is 15 residues long. Per germline, CDR1 LGHNA and CDR2 YSLEER. Here the CDR3 DNA reads TGCGCCAGCAGCCAAGATGGGCATACTGGGAGGACCCAGTACTTC. Translation: CASSQDGHTGRTQYF.